This T cell receptor (beta chain) was sequenced for a study of T cell responses to AZD1222 COVID-19 vaccine. About the study: Second-dose intervals near 4 or 12 weeks were combined.

Per germline, CDR1 SGDLS and CDR2 YYNGEE. The CDR3 has 13 residues. Trimming took 3 bases from V and 2 from J, leaving 3 bases between them. A word on this clone: As yet, its antigen is unknown.

Data came from immunoSEQ multiplex PCR; TCRdb stores just in-frame clones and leaves some out. The data hold 95,000 to 100,000 clones, with about 86% observed a single time. General study findings and limits: Vaccination with two AZD1222 doses was followed by a rise in Spike-specific TCR breadth and depth. Clonal diversity may have been underestimated in mostly white British donors. Vaccine-related CD4 TCRs covered spike, predominating at 160-218 and 743-854.

The input for sequencing was peripheral blood, taken on day 0 of AZD1222 vaccination. The genes are TRBV9 and TRBJ2-6; no clear D. This TCR came from an adult in good health. CDR3: CASSGPGANVLTF. The DNA of the CDR3 is TGTGCCAGCAGCGGGCCTGGGGCCAACGTCCTGACTTTC.